The clone carrying this TCR beta chain is a singleton in its sample. The data belong to a study of blood T cell repertoires in COVID-19. V was clipped by 4 bases and J by 2 bases; unmatched bases: 7. The CDR3 consists of 15 residues. CDR1 and CDR2 (germline): SGHRS, YFSETQ. Source study methods: By means of reference gene primer amplification, nucleated cell counts were estimated. Repertoires were generated with immunoSEQ multiplex PCR, while TCRdb's copy carries only in-frame clones and drops some. The V and J calls and clone size come from that table; D and trimming were worked out from the DNA. Seen here are about 130,000 clones, more than 70% observed once, and the top ten hold about an eighth.

This chain links TRBV5-1 with TRBJ2-5, with 8 positions matching TRBD1. Sequenced material: peripheral blood. The TCR comes from a woman in her 30s who had recovered from COVID-19. In DNA form, the CDR3 reads TGCGCCAGCAGCCCAGGGGGCAGGGAACAAGAGACCCAGTACTTC. This encodes CASSPGGREQETQYF. The full variable domain, rest sourced from reference TRBV5-1 and TRBJ2-5, is KAGVTQTPRYLIKTRGQQVTLSCSPISGHRSVSWYQQTPGQGLQFLFEYFSETQRNKGNFPGRFSGRQFSNSRSEMNVSTLELGDSALYLCASSPGGREQETQYFGPGTRLLVL.